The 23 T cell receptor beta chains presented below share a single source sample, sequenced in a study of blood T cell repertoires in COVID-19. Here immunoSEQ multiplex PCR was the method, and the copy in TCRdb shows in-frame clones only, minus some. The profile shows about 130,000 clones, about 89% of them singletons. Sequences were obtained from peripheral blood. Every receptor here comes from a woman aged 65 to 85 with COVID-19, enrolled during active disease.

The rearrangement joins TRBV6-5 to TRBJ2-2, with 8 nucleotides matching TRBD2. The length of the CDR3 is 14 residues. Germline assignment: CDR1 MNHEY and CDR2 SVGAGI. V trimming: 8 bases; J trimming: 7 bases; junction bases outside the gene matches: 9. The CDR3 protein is CASAAGAQVGELFF. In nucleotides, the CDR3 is TGTGCCAGCGCAGCGGGGGCGCAGGTCGGGGAGCTGTTTTTT.

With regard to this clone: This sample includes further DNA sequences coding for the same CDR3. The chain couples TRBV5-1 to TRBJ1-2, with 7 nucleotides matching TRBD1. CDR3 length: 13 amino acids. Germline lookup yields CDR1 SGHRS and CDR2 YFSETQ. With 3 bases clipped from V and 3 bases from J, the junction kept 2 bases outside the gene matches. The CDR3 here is CASSSTGDYGYTF. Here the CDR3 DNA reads TGCGCCAGCAGCTCAACAGGGGACTATGGCTACACCTTC.

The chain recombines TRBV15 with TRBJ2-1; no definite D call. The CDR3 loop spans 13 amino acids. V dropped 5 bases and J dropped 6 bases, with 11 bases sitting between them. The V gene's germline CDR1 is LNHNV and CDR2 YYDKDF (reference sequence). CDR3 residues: CATSPFLANEQFF. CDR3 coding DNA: TGTGCCACCAGCCCTTTTTTAGCCAATGAGCAGTTCTTC.

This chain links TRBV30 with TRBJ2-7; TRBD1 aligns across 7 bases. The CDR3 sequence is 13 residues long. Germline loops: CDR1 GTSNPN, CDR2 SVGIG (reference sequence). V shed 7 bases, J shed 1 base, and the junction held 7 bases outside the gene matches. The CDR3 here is CALSRDRSYEQYF. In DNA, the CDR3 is TGTGCCTTAAGCAGGGACAGATCCTACGAGCAGTACTTC. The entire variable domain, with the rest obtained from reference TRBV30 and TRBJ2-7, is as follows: SQTIHQWPATLVQPVGSPLSLECTVEGTSNPNLYWYRQAAGRGLQLLFYSVGIGQISSEVPQNLSASRPQDRQFILSSKKLLLSDSGFYLCALSRDRSYEQYFGPGTRLTVT.

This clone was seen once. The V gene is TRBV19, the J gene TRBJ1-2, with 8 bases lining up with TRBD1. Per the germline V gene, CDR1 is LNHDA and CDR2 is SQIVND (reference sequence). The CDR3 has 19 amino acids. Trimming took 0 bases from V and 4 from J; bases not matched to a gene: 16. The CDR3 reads CASSIDGRPGNGQGYGYTF. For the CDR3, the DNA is TGTGCCAGTAGTATAGATGGGAGGCCGGGAAACGGACAGGGCTATGGCTACACCTTC. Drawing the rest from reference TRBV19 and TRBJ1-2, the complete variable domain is DGGITQSPKYLFRKEGQNVTLSCEQNLNHDAMYWYRQDPGQGLRLIYYSQIVNDFQKGDIAEGYSVSREKKESFPLTVTSAQKNPTAFYLCASSIDGRPGNGQGYGYTFGSGTRLTVV.

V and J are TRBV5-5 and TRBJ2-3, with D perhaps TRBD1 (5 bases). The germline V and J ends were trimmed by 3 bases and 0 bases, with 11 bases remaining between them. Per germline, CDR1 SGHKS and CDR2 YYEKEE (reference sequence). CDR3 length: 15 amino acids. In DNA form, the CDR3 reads TGTGCCAGCAGCTGGGGCAAGGGTAGCACAGATACGCAGTATTTT. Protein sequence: CASSWGKGSTDTQYF.

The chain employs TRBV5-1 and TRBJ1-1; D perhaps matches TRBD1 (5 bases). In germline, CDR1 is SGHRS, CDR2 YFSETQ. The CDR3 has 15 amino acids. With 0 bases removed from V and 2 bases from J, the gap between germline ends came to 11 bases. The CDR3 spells CASSLAVGLNTEAFF. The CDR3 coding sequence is TGCGCCAGCAGCTTGGCCGTGGGACTAAACACTGAAGCTTTCTTT.

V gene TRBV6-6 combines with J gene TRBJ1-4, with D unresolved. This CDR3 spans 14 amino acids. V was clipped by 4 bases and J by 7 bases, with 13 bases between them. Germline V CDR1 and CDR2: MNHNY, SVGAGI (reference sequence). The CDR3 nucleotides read TGTGCCAGCAGTTCAGCCGCAGGTCCTGAAAAACTGTTTTTT. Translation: CASSSAAGPEKLFF.

CDR3 nucleotides: TGTGCCAGCAGAACATTTGGGACAGGGGGGGAAAAACTGTTTTTT. Translated: CASRTFGTGGEKLFF. The chain has TRBV6-5 and TRBJ1-4; 11 bases match TRBD1. J lost 8 bases, V lost 6 bases, and 8 bases had no gene match. Germline V CDR1 and CDR2: MNHEY, SVGAGI. The CDR3 contains 15 residues.

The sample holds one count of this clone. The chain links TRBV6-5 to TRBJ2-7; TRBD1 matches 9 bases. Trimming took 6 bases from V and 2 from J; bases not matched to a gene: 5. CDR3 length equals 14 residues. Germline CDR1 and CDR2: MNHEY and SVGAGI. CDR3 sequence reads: CASRTGGAPYEQYF. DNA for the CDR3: TGTGCCAGCAGAACAGGGGGCGCCCCCTACGAGCAGTACTTC.

For the CDR3, the DNA is TGTGCTAGTGGTTTGGTCCCGGGACTAGCCTACGAGCAGTACTTC. It is translated as CASGLVPGLAYEQYF. This chain joins TRBV12-5 and TRBJ2-7; TRBD2 agrees at 8 bases. CDR1 is LGHNT and CDR2 is FRNRAP in the germline V gene. J lost 2 bases, V lost 0 bases, and 3 bases had no gene match. CDR3 size: 15 residues.

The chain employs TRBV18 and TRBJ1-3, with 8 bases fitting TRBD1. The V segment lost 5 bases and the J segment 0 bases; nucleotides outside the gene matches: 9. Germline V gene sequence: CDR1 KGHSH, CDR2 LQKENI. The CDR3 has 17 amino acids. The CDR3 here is CASSSPQGAVSGNTIYF. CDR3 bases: TGTGCCAGCTCATCTCCCCAGGGGGCCGTCTCTGGAAACACCATATATTTT.

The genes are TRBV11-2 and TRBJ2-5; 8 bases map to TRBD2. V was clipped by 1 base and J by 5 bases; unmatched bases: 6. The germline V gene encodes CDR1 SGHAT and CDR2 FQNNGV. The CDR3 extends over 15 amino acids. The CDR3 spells CASSLVGGGQETQYF. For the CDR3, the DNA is TGTGCCAGCAGCTTAGTAGGCGGGGGGCAGGAGACCCAGTACTTC.

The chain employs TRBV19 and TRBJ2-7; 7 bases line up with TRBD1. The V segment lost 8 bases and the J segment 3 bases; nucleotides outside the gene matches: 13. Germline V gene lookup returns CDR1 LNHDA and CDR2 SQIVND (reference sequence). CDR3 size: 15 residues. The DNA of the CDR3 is TGTGCCAGTGGGGACAGCACCGGACTTTTCTACGAGCAGTACTTC. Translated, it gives CASGDSTGLFYEQYF.

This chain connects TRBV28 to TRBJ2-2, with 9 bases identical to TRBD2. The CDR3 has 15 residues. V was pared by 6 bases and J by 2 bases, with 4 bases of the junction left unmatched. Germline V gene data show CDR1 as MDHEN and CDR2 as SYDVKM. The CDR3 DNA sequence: TGTGCCAGCAGGACTAGCGGTCTTAACACCGGGGAGCTGTTTTTT. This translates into CASRTSGLNTGELFF.

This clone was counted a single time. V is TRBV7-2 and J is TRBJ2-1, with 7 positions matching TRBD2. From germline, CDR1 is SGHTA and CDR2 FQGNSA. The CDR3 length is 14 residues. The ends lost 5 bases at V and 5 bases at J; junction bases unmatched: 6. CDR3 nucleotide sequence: TGTGCCAGCAGCCCAAGCGGGGTCCACAATGAGCAGTTCTTC. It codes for CASSPSGVHNEQFF. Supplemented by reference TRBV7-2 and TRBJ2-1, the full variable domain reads GAGVSQSPSNKVTEKGKDVELRCDPISGHTALYWYRQSLGQGLEFLIYFQGNSAPDKSGLPSDRFSAERTGGSVSTLTIQRTQQEDSAVYLCASSPSGVHNEQFFGPGTRLTVL.

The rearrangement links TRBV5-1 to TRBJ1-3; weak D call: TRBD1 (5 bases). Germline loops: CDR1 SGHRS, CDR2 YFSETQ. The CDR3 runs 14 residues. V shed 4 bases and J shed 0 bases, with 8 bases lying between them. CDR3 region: CASSPGPSGNTIYF. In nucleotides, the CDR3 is TGCGCCAGCAGCCCAGGGCCCTCTGGAAACACCATATATTTT.

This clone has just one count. CDR3 loop: CSGQRGPNTEAFF. The CDR3 bases are TGCAGCGGCCAGCGGGGACCGAACACTGAAGCTTTCTTT. This sequence joins TRBV29-1 and TRBJ1-1; a weak D match, TRBD1 (5 bases). V lost 7 bases and J lost 1, with 13 bases in between. The CDR3 is made up of 13 amino acids. Germline assignment: CDR1 SQVTM and CDR2 ANQGSEA.

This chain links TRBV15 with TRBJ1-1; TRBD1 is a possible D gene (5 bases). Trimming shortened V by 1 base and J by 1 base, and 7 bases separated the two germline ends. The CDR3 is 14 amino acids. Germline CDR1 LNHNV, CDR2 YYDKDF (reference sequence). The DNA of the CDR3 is TGTGCCACCAGCAGAGGACAGAAGAACACTGAAGCTTTCTTT. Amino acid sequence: CATSRGQKNTEAFF.

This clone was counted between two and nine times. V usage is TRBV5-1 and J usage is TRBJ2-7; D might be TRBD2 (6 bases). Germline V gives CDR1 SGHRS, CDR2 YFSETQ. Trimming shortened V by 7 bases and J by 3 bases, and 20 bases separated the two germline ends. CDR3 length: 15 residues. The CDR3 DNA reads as TGCGCCAGCGGCCCCGAGGGAGGAAGATTCTACGAGCAGTACTTC. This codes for CASGPEGGRFYEQYF.

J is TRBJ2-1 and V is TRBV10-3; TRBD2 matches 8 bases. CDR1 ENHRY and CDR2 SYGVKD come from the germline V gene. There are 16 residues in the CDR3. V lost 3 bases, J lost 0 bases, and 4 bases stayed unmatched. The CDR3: CAISDLAGSSYNEQFF. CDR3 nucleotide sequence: TGTGCCATCAGTGATTTAGCGGGGAGCTCCTACAATGAGCAGTTCTTC.

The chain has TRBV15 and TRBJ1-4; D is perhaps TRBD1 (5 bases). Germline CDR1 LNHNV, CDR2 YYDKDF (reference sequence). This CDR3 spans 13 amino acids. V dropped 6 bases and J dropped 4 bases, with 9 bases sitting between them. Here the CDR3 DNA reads TGTGCCACCAGGGGGCAGGGTAATGAAAAACTGTTTTTT. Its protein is CATRGQGNEKLFF.

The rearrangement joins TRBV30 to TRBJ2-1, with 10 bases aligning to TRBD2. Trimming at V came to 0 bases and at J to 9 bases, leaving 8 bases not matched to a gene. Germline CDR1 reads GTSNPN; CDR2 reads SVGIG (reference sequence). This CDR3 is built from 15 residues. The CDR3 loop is CAWSVWLAGAGEQFF. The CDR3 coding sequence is TGTGCCTGGAGTGTCTGGCTAGCGGGGGCCGGTGAGCAGTTCTTC.